One and the same sample provided the 31 T cell receptor beta chains below, sequenced in a study of blood T cell repertoires in COVID-19. Repertoires were generated with immunoSEQ multiplex PCR, while TCRdb's copy carries only in-frame clones and drops some. The sample consists of around 72,000 clones, approximately 89% of them appearing once. The sample comprised peripheral blood. All receptors come from a woman aged 70 to 79 with acute or convalescent COVID-19.

This chain joins TRBV28 and TRBJ1-2; TRBD1 agrees at 11 bases. Germline CDR1 is MDHEN and CDR2 is SYDVKM. CDR3 length: 18 residues. V was pared by 5 bases and J by 3 bases, with 14 bases of the junction left unmatched. The CDR3 spells CASSAGTGGWIGHYGYTF. Here the CDR3 DNA reads TGTGCCAGCAGTGCCGGGACAGGGGGTTGGATCGGGCACTATGGCTACACCTTC.

The chain joins TRBV24-1 to TRBJ2-3; TRBD1 matches 8 bases. Germline CDR1 reads KGHDR; CDR2 reads SFDVKD. The CDR3 totals 17 residues. The V and J ends lost 3 bases and 0 bases, in that order; junction bases with no gene match: 7. CDR3 protein: CATSDPKRDRSTDTQYF. In DNA, the CDR3 is TGTGCCACCAGTGATCCAAAAAGGGACAGGAGCACAGATACGCAGTATTTT.

The rearrangement joins TRBV27 to TRBJ1-2; tentative D call: TRBD1 (5 bases). The V and J ends lost 0 bases and 7 bases respectively, with 9 bases between them. Germline-derived CDR1 and CDR2 are MNHEY and SMNVEV (reference sequence). There are 13 residues in the CDR3. In DNA form, the CDR3 reads TGTGCCAGCAGTTTATCCACAACAGGTGGCTACACCTTC. Residues: CASSLSTTGGYTF.

The chain combines TRBV15 with TRBJ1-3; D call uncertain. The germline V and J ends were trimmed by 6 bases and 0 bases, with 3 bases remaining between them. The CDR3 sequence is 12 residues long. Germline-derived CDR1 and CDR2 are LNHNV and YYDKDF (reference sequence). CDR3 loop: CATSISGNTIYF. In nucleotides, the CDR3 is TGTGCCACCAGTATCTCTGGAAACACCATATATTTT.

The V call is TRBV6-4, the J call TRBJ1-5, with 9 bases that match TRBD1. Germline trimming cut 4 bases from V and 5 bases from J; bases unmatched to any gene: 12. Germline-derived CDR1 and CDR2 are MRHNA and SNTAGT. This CDR3 is built from 17 residues. In DNA form, the CDR3 reads TGTGCCAGCAGTGGCCGATACAGACAGGGGGGCGATCAGCCCCAGCATTTT. Translating it yields CASSGRYRQGGDQPQHF.

This chain uses TRBV5-1 with TRBJ1-3; D remains ambiguous. V shed 3 bases and J shed 4 bases, with 14 bases lying between them. This CDR3 is built from 15 residues. CDR1 is SGHRS, CDR2 YFSETQ, per germline. CDR3 DNA sequence: TGCGCCAGCAGCTCGGGCGGGAACTCGGGAAACACCATATATTTT. Protein: CASSSGGNSGNTIYF.

The chain uses TRBV6-6 and TRBJ1-6, with a tentative D call TRBD1 (5 bases). This CDR3 is 14 amino acids long. The V gene's germline CDR1 is MNHNY and CDR2 SVGAGI (reference sequence). Trimming shortened V by 7 bases and J by 8 bases, and 15 bases separated the two germline ends. This CDR3 is CASMAGLSHSPLHF. CDR3 nucleotides: TGTGCCAGCATGGCAGGGCTATCGCATTCACCCCTCCACTTT.

This chain connects TRBV30 to TRBJ2-3, with D maybe TRBD2 (5 bases). V was clipped by 0 bases and J by 0 bases, with 10 bases between them. Germline lookup yields CDR1 GTSNPN and CDR2 SVGIG (reference sequence). This CDR3 spans 15 amino acids. The DNA for the CDR3 is TGTGCCTGGAGTGTCCCGGGGTCTAGCACAGATACGCAGTATTTT. Translating gives CAWSVPGSSTDTQYF.

The chain has TRBV4-1 and TRBJ1-2, with 8 bases matching TRBD1. CDR1 and CDR2 from the germline V gene are MGHRA and YSYEKL. Trimming cost V 1 base and J 2 bases; bases outside gene matches: 3. This CDR3 is built from 15 residues. CDR3 bases: TGCGCCAGCAGCCAAGGACAGGGGAACAACTATGGCTACACCTTC. Protein: CASSQGQGNNYGYTF.

The CDR3: CASRSLGGITDTQYF. CDR3 coding DNA: TGTGCCAGCAGATCACTGGGAGGGATCACAGATACGCAGTATTTT. The chain joins TRBV6-6 to TRBJ2-3, with 7 bases identical to TRBD2. This CDR3 spans 15 amino acids. Germline CDR1 MNHNY, CDR2 SVGAGI (reference sequence). After removal of 6 bases from V and 2 bases from J, the junction contained 8 bases not matched to a gene.

J is TRBJ1-2 and V is TRBV6-5, with a weak D call TRBD1 (6 bases). The germline V gene encodes CDR1 MNHEY and CDR2 SVGAGI. The CDR3 spans 15 residues. V dropped 3 bases and J dropped 3 bases, with 14 bases sitting between them. CDR3 nucleotides: TGTGCCAGCAGTTATCGGGACACCAACTACTATGGCTACACCTTC. This codes for CASSYRDTNYYGYTF.

The chain combines TRBV4-1 with TRBJ1-4; TRBD1 might be the D (6 bases). Germline-derived CDR1 and CDR2 are MGHRA and YSYEKL. The V and J ends lost 3 bases and 7 bases respectively, with 12 bases between them. The CDR3 sequence is 14 residues long. The DNA for the CDR3 is TGCGCCAGCAGCCAGAATCGGGGGGCTGAAAAACTGTTTTTT. This encodes CASSQNRGAEKLFF.

As DNA, the CDR3 is TGTGCCACCCCGACCGACACTAGAGGGCCCTACGGCTACACCTTC. It codes for CATPTDTRGPYGYTF. V and J are TRBV6-5 and TRBJ1-2; D remains unclear. The germline V gene encodes CDR1 MNHEY and CDR2 SVGAGI. The V end lost 10 bases, the J end lost 8 bases, and 26 bases lay between the germline ends. This CDR3 spans 15 amino acids.

This clone was seen only a few times. This chain links TRBV11-3 with TRBJ1-6; no reliable D call. This CDR3 is built from 13 residues. V lost 0 bases and J 9 bases, leaving 6 bases between the germline ends. Germline CDR1 is SGHNT and CDR2 is YENEEA. The CDR3 bases are TGTGCCAGCAGCTTAGATCGGGGTTCACCCCTCCACTTT. The encoded protein is CASSLDRGSPLHF. The variable domain in full, with the rest retrieved from reference TRBV11-3 and TRBJ1-6, is EAGVVQSPRYKIIEKKQPVAFWCNPISGHNTLYWYLQNLGQGPELLIRYENEEAVDDSQLPKDRFSAERLKGVDSTLKIQPAELGDSAVYLCASSLDRGSPLHFGNGTRLTVT.

The chain has TRBV2 and TRBJ1-6; D gene unclear. This CDR3 is 14 amino acids long. The germline V gene has CDR1 SNHLY and CDR2 FYNNEI. The V and J ends lost 7 bases and 4 bases respectively, with 11 bases between them. CDR3 in DNA: TGTGCCAGCACCGTGGGAGGGTATAATTCACCCCTCCACTTT. Translation: CASTVGGYNSPLHF.

V is TRBV6-6 and J is TRBJ1-6; tentative D call: TRBD1 (6 bases). Trimming cost V 6 bases and J 0 bases, with 12 bases left between them. Germline V gene data show CDR1 as MNHNY and CDR2 as SVGAGI (reference sequence). The CDR3 runs 16 residues. The CDR3 DNA reads as TGTGCCAGCAGCCTGGACAGAAGCTCCTATAATTCACCCCTCCACTTT. Translated, it gives CASSLDRSSYNSPLHF.

The genes are TRBV7-2 and TRBJ2-3, with D possibly TRBD2 on 5 matching bases. CDR1 and CDR2 from the germline V gene are SGHTA and FQGNSA. CDR3 length: 15 amino acids. V was pared by 3 bases and J by 6 bases, with 16 bases between. CDR3 sequence: CASSLADYLLDTQYF. In DNA form, the CDR3 reads TGTGCCAGCAGCTTGGCAGACTACCTGCTCGATACGCAGTATTTT.

The V gene is TRBV4-2, the J gene TRBJ1-2, with 10 bases aligning to TRBD1. CDR1 and CDR2 from the germline V gene are LGHNA and YNFKEQ. This CDR3 is 16 amino acids long. Losses at the gene ends were 1 base for V and 4 bases for J; bases not matched to a gene: 6. CDR3 amino acids: CASSQGGTGASYGYTF. CDR3 nucleotides: TGTGCCAGCAGCCAAGGAGGGACAGGGGCTAGCTATGGCTACACCTTC.

The chain recombines TRBV6-5 with TRBJ2-5; D is perhaps TRBD2 (5 bases). The CDR3 is made up of 14 amino acids. Trimming shortened V by 6 bases and J by 2 bases, and 13 bases separated the two germline ends. CDR1 and CDR2 from the germline V gene are MNHEY and SVGAGI. CDR3 bases: TGTGCCAGCAGGAAAGGGAGAGGTCAAGAGACCCAGTACTTC. Amino acids: CASRKGRGQETQYF.

The chain has TRBV5-4 and TRBJ2-3; unclear D gene. Trimming pared 5 bases from V and 0 bases from J, leaving 13 bases between. This CDR3 is built from 15 residues. Looked up from germline, CDR1 is SGHNT and CDR2 is YYREEE (reference sequence). The CDR3 DNA reads as TGTGCCAGCAGGTCAATGGGCTCTAGCACAGATACGCAGTATTTT. Encoded protein: CASRSMGSSTDTQYF.

V usage is TRBV18 and J usage is TRBJ1-2, with a possible D match to TRBD1 (6 bases). Germline V lookup: CDR1 KGHSH, CDR2 LQKENI. The CDR3 extends over 13 amino acids. The V end was cut by 3 bases, the J end by 4 bases, with 9 bases between. The CDR3 loop reads CASSPDRSYGYTF. The CDR3 bases are TGTGCCAGCTCACCTGACAGGAGCTATGGCTACACCTTC.

This chain links TRBV19 with TRBJ2-3; 13 nucleotides align to TRBD2. This CDR3 spans 18 amino acids. CDR1 and CDR2 from the germline V gene are LNHDA and SQIVND (reference sequence). The V segment lost 5 bases and the J segment 2 bases; nucleotides outside the gene matches: 10. The CDR3 region has the DNA TGTGCCAGTAGTCAAGGGACTAGCGGGGCTTCGGTCACAGATACGCAGTATTTT. Protein product: CASSQGTSGASVTDTQYF.

This chain links TRBV6-6 with TRBJ2-1; 10 nucleotides match TRBD2. Germline V gene lookup returns CDR1 MNHNY and CDR2 SVGAGI (reference sequence). Trimming removed 0 bases from V and 5 bases from J; junction bases left unmatched: 4. The CDR3 extends over 16 amino acids. DNA of the CDR3: TGTGCCAGCAGTTACTCGACTAGCGGGTTTCACAATGAGCAGTTCTTC. It yields the protein CASSYSTSGFHNEQFF.

The chain couples TRBV27 to TRBJ1-2; 8 bases align to TRBD1. V lost 8 bases to trimming and J lost 2 bases; unmatched junction nucleotides: 7. The CDR3 extends over 14 amino acids. Germline V gives CDR1 MNHEY, CDR2 SMNVEV (reference sequence). Here the CDR3 DNA reads TGTGCCAGCGCTCGACAGGGGATGAACTATGGCTACACCTTC. Translated, it gives CASARQGMNYGYTF.

The V call is TRBV2, the J call TRBJ1-2; 10 nucleotides align to TRBD1. The CDR3 has 14 residues. Trimming removed 3 bases from V and 7 bases from J; junction bases left unmatched: 5. CDR1 is SNHLY and CDR2 is FYNNEI in the germline V gene. CDR3 sequence reads: CASSDDRGRSGYTF. CDR3 sequence (DNA): TGTGCCAGCAGTGACGACAGGGGGCGATCTGGCTACACCTTC.

The V and J genes are TRBV29-1 and TRBJ1-1; weak D call: TRBD1 (5 bases). The ends were cut back, 1 base at V and 7 bases at J, with 16 bases in the middle. CDR1 SQVTM and CDR2 ANQGSEA come from the germline V gene. The CDR3 length is 14 residues. The CDR3 bases are TGCAGCGTTGAAGGGGCGCGCATGGGGGGTGAAGCTTTCTTT. Translation: CSVEGARMGGEAFF.

This clone was recorded only once. The gene calls are TRBV5-1 and TRBJ1-1; TRBD1 matches 8 bases. The CDR3 spans 14 residues. In germline, CDR1 is SGHRS, CDR2 YFSETQ. The V gene end was trimmed by 3 bases and the J gene end by 1 base; junction bases not matched to a gene: 2. Written as DNA, the CDR3 is TGCGCCAGCAGCTGGGGACAGGAGAACACTGAAGCTTTCTTT. This sequence encodes CASSWGQENTEAFF.

The table lists this clone with a count of one. V gene TRBV5-1 combines with J gene TRBJ2-7; TRBD1 is a possible D gene (6 bases). In germline, CDR1 is SGHRS, CDR2 YFSETQ. The length of the CDR3 is 15 residues. V lost 1 base and J lost 2, with 13 bases in between. The CDR3 DNA is TGCGCCAGCAGCTTGCCCCGGACAGCCGCCTACGAGCAGTACTTC. Its translation: CASSLPRTAAYEQYF.

The chain has TRBV9 and TRBJ1-3; unclear D gene. V was shortened by 3 bases and J by 0 bases, with 10 bases between the two germline ends. This CDR3 has 15 amino acids. The V gene's germline CDR1 is SGDLS and CDR2 YYNGEE. The CDR3 loop reads CASSDRGSSGNTIYF. The CDR3 DNA reads TGTGCCAGCAGCGACCGGGGATCCTCTGGAAACACCATATATTTT.

In DNA, the CDR3 is TGTGCCAGTCGAGCGGGCGGGAACTATGGCTACACCTTC. This gives the protein CASRAGGNYGYTF. The V and J genes are TRBV6-6 and TRBJ1-2, with D unclear. The CDR3 length is 13 residues. V was shortened by 9 bases and J by 2 bases, with 13 bases between the two germline ends. The V gene's germline CDR1 is MNHNY and CDR2 SVGAGI (reference sequence).

The chain joins TRBV28 to TRBJ1-2; 8 nucleotides line up with TRBD1. The germline V gene has CDR1 MDHEN and CDR2 SYDVKM. V lost 8 bases to trimming and J lost 4 bases; unmatched junction nucleotides: 9. The CDR3 covers 14 residues. The CDR3: CASWGSGGIYGYTF. Here the CDR3 DNA reads TGTGCCAGCTGGGGCTCAGGGGGCATCTATGGCTACACCTTC.